This T cell receptor beta chain came from a study of blood T cell repertoires in COVID-19. Study-wide context: Donors in Cohort 3 who had recovered were those with two negative PCRs, healthcare professional clearance, or resolution of their symptoms. From T cells, B-cell-depleted T cells, or PBMCs came the material, which was cDNA or gDNA.

Authors' analysis steps: It was from reference gene primer amplification that nucleated cell counts were estimated. The table came from immunoSEQ multiplex PCR; TCRdb's copy has only in-frame clones and leaves some out. V and J calls and clone size come straight from that table; D and trimming were deduced from the DNA. This sample has over 250,000 clones; 70% to 90% occur once, and the top ten carry 2% to 2.5%. Grouping used clinical history reported by participants in a survey and questionnaire. Germline loops: CDR1 WNHNN, CDR2 SYGVQD (reference sequence). Losses at the gene ends were 3 bases for V and 7 bases for J; bases not matched to a gene: 2. CDR3 length equals 12 residues. This clone was counted once.

What was sequenced was PBMCs or T cells enriched from blood (not recorded which). The rearrangement links TRBV10-1 to TRBJ2-7; TRBD1 matches 8 bases. This receptor was obtained from a woman between 55 and 75 years old in a cohort exposed to, infected with or recovered from COVID-19 (not recorded which). As DNA, the CDR3 is TGCGCCAGCAGTGACAGGGGGCAAGAGCAGTACTTC. Its translation: CASSDRGQEQYF.